Listed here is a single T cell receptor (beta chain). What it binds is not known. The data originate from a study of cytomegalovirus exposure and HLA in healthy donors. The study, taken as a whole, reports: First-cohort TCR clusters were later found to tend to co-occur in the 120 or so validation repertoires.

CDR1 is SGHTA and CDR2 is FQGNSA in the germline V gene. J lost 5 bases, V lost 0 bases, and 3 bases had no gene match. The CDR3 length is 14 residues. The table came from immunoSEQ multiplex PCR; TCRdb's copy has only in-frame clones and leaves some out. Here the sample spans 150,000 to 200,000 clones, roughly 89% being singletons. The chain recombines TRBV7-2 with TRBJ1-1; 7 positions match TRBD1. Material: PBMCs. The sequence was obtained from a woman between 18 and 29 years old in good health and CMV-seropositive. CDR3 region: CASSLANRGTEAFF. DNA of the CDR3: TGTGCCAGCAGCTTAGCGAACAGGGGTACTGAAGCTTTCTTT.